This T cell receptor (beta chain) originates from a study of cytomegalovirus exposure and HLA in healthy donors. Findings of the study overall: Fewer N-insertions (relative to the roughly 730-donor mean) were reportedly seen in an Asian-associated ancestry cluster in a later analysis. A later analysis appeared to link common viral pathogens to several of the most significant clusters. Per published reports, the classifier diagnosed cytomegalovirus status with high specificity and sensitivity.

This clone turned up a few times. What it binds is not known. The PCR had 60 Vbeta and 13 Jbeta primers. TCRdb's copy holds only in-frame clones and misses some; the assay was immunoSEQ multiplex PCR. The data show around 120,000 clones, 80% seen once. The trim removed 3 bases at V and 1 base at J, leaving 13 bases unmatched. This CDR3 is built from 18 residues. Germline values: CDR1 KGHSH, CDR2 LQKENI. The sequence was collected from a male donor in good health and CMV-seronegative. Sequencing was performed on PBMCs. The chain carries TRBV18 and TRBJ2-5; TRBD2 aligns across 8 bases. The DNA for the CDR3 is TGTGCCAGCTCACCCACAAGAGGTTTAGCGGGGACCCAAGAGACCCAGTACTTC. The encoded protein is CASSPTRGLAGTQETQYF.